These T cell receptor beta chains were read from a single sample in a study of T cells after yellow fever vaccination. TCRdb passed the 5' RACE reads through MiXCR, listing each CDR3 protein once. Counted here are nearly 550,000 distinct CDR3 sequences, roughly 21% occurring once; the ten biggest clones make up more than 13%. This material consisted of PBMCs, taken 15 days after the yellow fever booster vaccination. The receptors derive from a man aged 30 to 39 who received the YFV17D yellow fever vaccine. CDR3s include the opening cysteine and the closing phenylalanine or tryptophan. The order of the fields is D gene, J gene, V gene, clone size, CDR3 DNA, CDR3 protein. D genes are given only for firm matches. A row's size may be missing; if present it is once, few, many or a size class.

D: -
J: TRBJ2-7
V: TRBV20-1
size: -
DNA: TGCAGTGTGGAGCGGCTAGAGTTCGACGAGCAGTACTTC
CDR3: CSVERLEFDEQYF

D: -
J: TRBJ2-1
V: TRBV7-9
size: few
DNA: TGTGCCAGCAGCCTCCAGGGTTGGGAGCAGTTCTTC
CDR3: CASSLQGWEQFF

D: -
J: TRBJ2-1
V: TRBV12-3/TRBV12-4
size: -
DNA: TGTGCCAGCAGTTCCGGGACACCCGTCTACAATGAGCAGTTCTTC
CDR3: CASSSGTPVYNEQFF

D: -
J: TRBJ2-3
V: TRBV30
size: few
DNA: TGTGCCTGGAATTGGGGGCAGACAGATACGCAGTATTTT
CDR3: CAWNWGQTDTQYF

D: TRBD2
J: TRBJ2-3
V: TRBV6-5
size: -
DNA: TGTGCCAGCAGTTACGAGGCTAGCGGGAGGAATACGCAGTATTTT
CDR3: CASSYEASGRNTQYF

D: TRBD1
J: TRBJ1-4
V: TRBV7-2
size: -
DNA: TGTGCCAGCAGCTCGGGACAGGGAGACGAAAAACTGTTTTTT
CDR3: CASSSGQGDEKLFF

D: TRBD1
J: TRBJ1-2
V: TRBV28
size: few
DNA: TGTGCCAGCAGGATCGGGACAGCTGCAACTAACTATGGCTACACCTTC
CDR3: CASRIGTAATNYGYTF

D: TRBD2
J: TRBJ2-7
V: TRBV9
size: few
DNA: TGTGCCAGCAGCGCGACCGGGACTAGCGGAGAGAGGACCTACGAGCAGTACTTC
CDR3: CASSATGTSGERTYEQYF

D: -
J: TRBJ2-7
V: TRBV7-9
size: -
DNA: TGTGCCAGCAGCTTAGCCGGGACTGAGGAGCAGTACTTC
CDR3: CASSLAGTEEQYF

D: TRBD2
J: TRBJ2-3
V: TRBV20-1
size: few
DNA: TGCAGTGCTAGCGCCCCAGCGGGGGGGGGCTGGACAGATACGCAGTATTTT
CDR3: CSASAPAGGGWTDTQYF